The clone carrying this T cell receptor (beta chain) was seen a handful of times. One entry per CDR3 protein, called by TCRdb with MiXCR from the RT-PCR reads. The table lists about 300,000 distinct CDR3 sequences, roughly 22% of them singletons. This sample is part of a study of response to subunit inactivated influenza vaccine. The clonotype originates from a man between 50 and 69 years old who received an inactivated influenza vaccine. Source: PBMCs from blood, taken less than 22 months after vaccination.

DNA of the CDR3: TGTGCCAGCCGTCAGGGGGCTGGGGTCTACGAGCAGTACTTC. Its protein product is CASRQGAGVYEQYF. The chain is built from TRBV6-2 or TRBV6-3 and TRBJ2-7, with 8 positions matching TRBD1. Germline V gene sequence: CDR1 MNHEY, CDR2 SVGEGT. Trimming cost V 8 bases and J 3 bases; bases outside gene matches: 9. The CDR3 has 14 amino acids.